A single T cell receptor (beta chain) is shown here with its context. This clonotype appeared many times. Its cognate antigen has yet to be identified. No much larger clone is present one base from it, and per-base qualities are unavailable. Graves' hyperthyroidism was defined as stable when no progression to ophthalmopathy occurred over 18 months of follow-up. The hyperthyroidism patients were between 18 and 65 years old and newly diagnosed, with a disease duration of less than 2 months. Patients with uncontrolled infections, other autoimmune diseases, pregnancy or lactation were excluded. Clinical symptoms, serum thyroxine and TRAb, thyroid ultrasound, and orbital computed tomography formed the basis for the diagnoses. Ficoll-Paque density gradient centrifugation was used to isolate PBMCs from 8 to 10 ml of fresh peripheral blood. Trizol reagent was used to extract total RNA, and RNA quality was then checked on an Agilent 2100 Bioanalyzer.

These data come from a study of T cells in Graves' hyperthyroidism and ophthalmopathy (dated by TCRdb to between 2018 and 2021). Notes on the research overall: Peripheral blood samples were taken at initial diagnosis, before any treatment was given. Following sampling, methimazole starting at 30 mg daily was given to hyperthyroidism patients, and high-dose intravenous methylprednisolone was given to ophthalmopathy patients. The paper reports TCR Vbeta CDR3 sequencing of 130 to 150 peripheral blood samples: approximately 41 ophthalmopathy, approximately 74 hyperthyroidism and approximately 17 progressor patients. An independent validation cohort of 18 to 20 hyperthyroidism patients and some 15 patients who later progressed to ophthalmopathy tested prospective prediction of ophthalmopathy. For training and testing, the 110 or so patients in the discovery cohort were randomly divided in a 7:3 ratio. A discovery cohort of approximately 100 patients, approximately 45 with Graves' ophthalmopathy and 57 with stable Graves' hyperthyroidism, was used to find distinguishing TCR V-J signatures. The study also compared thyroid tissue and blood T-cell repertoires from roughly 6 Graves' hyperthyroidism patients.

The CDR3 starts with the cysteine, ends with the phenylalanine, and has 13 residues. Of the read, only the CDR3 DNA is kept; its 39 bases are in frame from base 1. At the junction V is shortened by 10 bases and J by 4 bases, with 16 bases in between. From a lookup of the germline V gene (reference sequence), CDR1 and CDR2 are MNHEY and SMNVEV. The TCR beta CDR3 regions were amplified from the RNA transcripts. For the first round of RT-PCR on the TCR CDR3, the HTBI primer set was used together with the Qiagen OneStep RT-PCR kit. The libraries were constructed in a second round of multiplex PCR and then size-selected and purified. Paired-end sequencing of the libraries was performed with 100 bp reads on an Illumina HiSeq2000. In the paper's pipeline: Raw data were processed with SOAPnuke, discarding reads with adapters, uncalled bases, mean Phred below 15, or no exact constant-primer or identifier match. High-quality paired reads were merged using COPE v1.2.5, and each unique nucleotide sequence was defined as a clonotype. MiTCR v1.1 was used to align the clonotypes against IMGT TRBV, TRBD and TRBJ reference segments. The analysis was restricted to V-J combinations with a frequency above 0.0001, which together covered over 99% of the repertoires. A TCS score was defined as the ratio between F50 (clonal expansion) and ExV (chaos), using BLOSUM62-based TCRdist between CDR3 peptides within each V-J. Welch's t-statistics and random forest reduced fewer than 550 V-J features to around 14, which were used in a naive Bayes classifier (R e1071). TCRdb reran the public reads through fastp at Q25 and MiXCR, keeping productive beta chains. Rows with one shared CDR3 protein collapse into an entry with the most common genes and DNA. V and J calls and clone size were set by TCRdb, not the authors. The sample table holds about 480,000 distinct CDR3 sequences, of which 13% to 15% were seen once. The top ten clones comprise 15% to 20% of the sample.

Points the paper makes about the study in general: In validation, the model predicted progression to ophthalmopathy with over 65% sensitivity and about 72% specificity, a median of about six months before onset. No statistical method was used to set the sample size in advance, and investigators knew the group allocation. In cross-validation, a model built on a 13 V-J signature told ophthalmopathy apart from stable hyperthyroidism with 85% to 90% sensitivity and about 81% specificity, and in testing the same model reached 80%/75%. Blood samples also contained most of the expanded thyroid clonotypes (frequency above 0.001), which suggests that blood repertoires may reflect thyroid immune responses.

The rearranged chain carries TRBV27 and TRBJ1-1, with TRBD1 perhaps the D gene, on 6 matching bases. The specimen sequenced was blood. The sequence derives from a young woman with Graves' hyperthyroidism. DNA sequence: TGTGCCACCTCCCGGGTAGGGGGCACTGAAGCTTTCTTT. This yields the protein CATSRVGGTEAFF.